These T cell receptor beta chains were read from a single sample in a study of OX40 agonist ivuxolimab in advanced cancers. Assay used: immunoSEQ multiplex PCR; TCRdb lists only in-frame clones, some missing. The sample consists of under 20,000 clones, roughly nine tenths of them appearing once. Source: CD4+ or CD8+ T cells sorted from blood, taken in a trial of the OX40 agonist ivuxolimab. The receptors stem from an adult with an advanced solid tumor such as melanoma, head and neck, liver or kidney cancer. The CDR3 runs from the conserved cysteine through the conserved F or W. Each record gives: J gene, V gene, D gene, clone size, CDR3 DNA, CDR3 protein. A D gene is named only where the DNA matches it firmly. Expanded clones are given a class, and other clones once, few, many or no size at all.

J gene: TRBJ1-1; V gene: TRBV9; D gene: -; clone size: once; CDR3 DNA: TGTGCCAGCAGCGAGGGGAACACTGAAGCTTTCTTT; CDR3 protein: CASSEGNTEAFF
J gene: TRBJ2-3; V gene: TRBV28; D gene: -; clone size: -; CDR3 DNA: TGTGCCAGCAGTCCTCGGCCCGCACTAGCTAGCACAGATACGCAGTATTTT; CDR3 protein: CASSPRPALASTDTQYF
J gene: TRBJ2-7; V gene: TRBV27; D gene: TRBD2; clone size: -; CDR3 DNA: TGTGCCAGCAGATTAGCGGGAGGTACCTACGAGCAGTACTTC; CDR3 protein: CASRLAGGTYEQYF
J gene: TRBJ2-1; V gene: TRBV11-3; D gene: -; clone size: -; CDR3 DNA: TGTGCCAGCAGCTTCCGGACCCCTTACAATGAGCAGTTCTTC; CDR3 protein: CASSFRTPYNEQFF
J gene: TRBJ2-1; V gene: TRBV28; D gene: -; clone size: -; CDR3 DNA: TGTGCCAGCAGTTTAGATGCCTCCTACAATGAGCAGTTCTTC; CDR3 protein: CASSLDASYNEQFF
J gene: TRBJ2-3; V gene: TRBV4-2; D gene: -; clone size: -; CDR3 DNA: TGTGCCAGCAGCCAAACGAGGGCGGGGACAGATACGCAGTATTTT; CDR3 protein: CASSQTRAGTDTQYF
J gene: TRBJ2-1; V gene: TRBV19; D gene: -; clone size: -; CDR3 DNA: TGTGCCAGTAGCCCGACGTACAATGAGCAGTTCTTC; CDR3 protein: CASSPTYNEQFF
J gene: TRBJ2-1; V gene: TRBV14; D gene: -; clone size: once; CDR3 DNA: TGTGCCAGCAGCCTCTACAATGAGCAGTTCTTC; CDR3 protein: CASSLYNEQFF
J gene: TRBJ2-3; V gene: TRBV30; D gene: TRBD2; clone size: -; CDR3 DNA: TGTGCCTGGAGTCTGTGGACTAGCGGCGACAAGGTGCAGTATTTT; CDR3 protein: CAWSLWTSGDKVQYF
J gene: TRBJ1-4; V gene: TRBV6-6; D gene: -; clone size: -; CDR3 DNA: TGTGCCAGCATCAAAGAACAGAGGAGGGGTGAAAAACTGTTTTTT; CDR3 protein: CASIKEQRRGEKLFF
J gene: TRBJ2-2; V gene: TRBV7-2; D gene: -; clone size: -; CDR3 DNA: TGTGCCAGCAGCTTGGGTGAGGGCTCCTACACCGGGGAGCTGTTTTTT; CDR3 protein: CASSLGEGSYTGELFF
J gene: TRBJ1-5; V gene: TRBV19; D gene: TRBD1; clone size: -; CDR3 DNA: TGTGCCAGTAGCTCGGGACAGGGGATATATAGCAATCAGCCCCAGCATTTT; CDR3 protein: CASSSGQGIYSNQPQHF
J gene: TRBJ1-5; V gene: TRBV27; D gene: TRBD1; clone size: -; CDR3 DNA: TGTGCCAGCAGTCAAGGGACAGGGGGACAGCCCCAGCATTTT; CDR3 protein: CASSQGTGGQPQHF
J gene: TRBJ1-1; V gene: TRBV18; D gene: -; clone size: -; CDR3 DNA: TGTGCCAGCTCACCAGGAGGGCACACTGAAGCTTTCTTT; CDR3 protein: CASSPGGHTEAFF
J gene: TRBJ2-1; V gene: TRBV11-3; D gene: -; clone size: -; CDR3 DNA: TGTGCCAGCGCTGACCCCAGGGGGACTAGAGGGTTCGATGAGCAGTTCTTC; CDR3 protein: CASADPRGTRGFDEQFF
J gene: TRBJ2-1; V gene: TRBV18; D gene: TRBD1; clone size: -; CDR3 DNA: TGTGCCAGCTCACCAGTCTCGGACAGGGGCGCAGGGTATTACAATGAGCAGTTCTTC; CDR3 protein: CASSPVSDRGAGYYNEQFF
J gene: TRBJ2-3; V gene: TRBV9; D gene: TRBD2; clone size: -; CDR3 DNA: TGTGCCAGCAGCCCCCGGGGGGAGGCTTATACGCAGTATTTT; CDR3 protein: CASSPRGEAYTQYF
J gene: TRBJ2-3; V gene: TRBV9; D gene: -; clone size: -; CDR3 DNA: TGTGCCAGCAGCGTGTTCTGGTTGGATACGCAGTATTTT; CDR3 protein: CASSVFWLDTQYF
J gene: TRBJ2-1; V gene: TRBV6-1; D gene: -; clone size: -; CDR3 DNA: TGTGCCAGCAGGAGGAATGAGCAGTTCTTC; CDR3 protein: CASRRNEQFF
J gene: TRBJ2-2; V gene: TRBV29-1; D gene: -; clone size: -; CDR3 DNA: TGCAGCGTTATTACGTCGAAGGGCACCGGGGAGCTGTTTTTT; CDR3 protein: CSVITSKGTGELFF
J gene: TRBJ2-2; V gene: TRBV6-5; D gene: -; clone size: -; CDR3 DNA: TGTGCCAGCAGCCCAATGGGGGGCCACGCCGGGGAGCTGTTTTTT; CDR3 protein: CASSPMGGHAGELFF
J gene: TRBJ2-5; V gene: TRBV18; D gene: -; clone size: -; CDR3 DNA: TGTGCCAGCTCACTCGGACGCTTAGAGACCCAGTACTTC; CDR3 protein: CASSLGRLETQYF
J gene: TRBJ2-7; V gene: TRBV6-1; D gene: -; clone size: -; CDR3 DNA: TGTGCCAGCAGTTGGGACCTCTCCCGATACGAGCAGTACTTC; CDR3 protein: CASSWDLSRYEQYF
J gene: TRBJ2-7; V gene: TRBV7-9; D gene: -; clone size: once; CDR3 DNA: TGTGCCAGCAGCCCCCACCGTCTGGACAAGCGCGAGCAGTACTTC; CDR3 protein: CASSPHRLDKREQYF